This T cell receptor (beta chain) was sequenced during a study of T cells in Graves' hyperthyroidism and ophthalmopathy. Study-wide findings and caveats: From stable hyperthyroidism, ophthalmopathy was set apart by a 13 V-J model. The model's output predicted ophthalmopathy at a median of 6.5 months prior to onset.

Only a few counts were recorded for this clonotype. Its specificity is unknown. Uncontrolled infection, other autoimmune disease, pregnancy and lactation each barred patients from inclusion. The investigators amplified TCR beta CDR3 regions from RNA transcripts. When the TCR CDR3 underwent first-round RT-PCR, the HTBI primer set was used. Each CDR3 protein gets one entry after TCRdb re-called the multiplex PCR reads with MiXCR. The sample lists 490,000 or so distinct CDR3 sequences; approximately 23% were seen once. Germline values: CDR1 LGHNA, CDR2 YNFKEQ. The V gene lost 0 bases and the J gene lost 2 bases, with 14 bases spanning the gap. This CDR3 spans 16 amino acids.

Sequencing used blood. V and J are TRBV4-2 and TRBJ2-7, with D unclear. This receptor was taken from an older woman with Graves' ophthalmopathy. The CDR3 sequence is CASSQDLGTAPYEQYF. CDR3 sequence (DNA): TGTGCCAGCAGCCAAGATCTCGGCACTGCCCCCTACGAGCAGTACTTC.